This entry features one TCR beta chain sequence. These data come from a study of blood T cell repertoires in COVID-19. The germline CDR1 and CDR2 sequences are SGDLS and YYNGEE. The CDR3 sequence is 16 residues long. V was pared by 4 bases and J by 0 bases, with 6 bases of the junction left unmatched. Clones were read by immunoSEQ multiplex PCR, and TCRdb kept only the in-frame ones, dropping some. The sample gives around 200,000 clones, under 90% of which show up once; roughly 18% is in the top ten. Sequencing was done on a sample of peripheral blood. The TCR comes from a person aged 65 to 85 with COVID-19, enrolled during active disease. V is TRBV9 and J is TRBJ1-3, with TRBD1 matching over 8 bases. CDR3: CASSTRTGSSGNTIYF. The CDR3, as DNA: TGTGCCAGCAGCACCAGGACAGGGAGCTCTGGAAACACCATATATTTT. Supplemented by reference TRBV9 and TRBJ1-3, the full variable domain reads DSGVTQTPKHLITATGQRVTLRCSPRSGDLSVYWYQQSLDQGLQFLIQYYNGEERAKGNILERFSAQQFPDLHSELNLSSLELGDSALYFCASSTRTGSSGNTIYFGEGSWLTVV.